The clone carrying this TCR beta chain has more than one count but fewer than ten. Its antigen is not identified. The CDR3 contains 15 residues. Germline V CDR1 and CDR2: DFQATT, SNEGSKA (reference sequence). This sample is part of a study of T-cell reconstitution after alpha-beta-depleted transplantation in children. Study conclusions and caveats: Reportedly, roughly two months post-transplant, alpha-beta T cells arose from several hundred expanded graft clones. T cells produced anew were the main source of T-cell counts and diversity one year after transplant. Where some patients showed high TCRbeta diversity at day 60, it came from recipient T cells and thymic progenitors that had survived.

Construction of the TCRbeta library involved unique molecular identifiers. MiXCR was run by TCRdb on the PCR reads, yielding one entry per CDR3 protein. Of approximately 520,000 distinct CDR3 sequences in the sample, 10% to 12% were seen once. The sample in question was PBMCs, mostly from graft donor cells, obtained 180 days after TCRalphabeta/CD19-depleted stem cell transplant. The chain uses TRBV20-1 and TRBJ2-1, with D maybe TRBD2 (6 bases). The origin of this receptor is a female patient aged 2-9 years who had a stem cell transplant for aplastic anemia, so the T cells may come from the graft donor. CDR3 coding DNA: TGCAGCCTTAGAAGGCTAGCGCTGACCTACAATGAGCAGTTCTTC. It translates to CSLRRLALTYNEQFF.